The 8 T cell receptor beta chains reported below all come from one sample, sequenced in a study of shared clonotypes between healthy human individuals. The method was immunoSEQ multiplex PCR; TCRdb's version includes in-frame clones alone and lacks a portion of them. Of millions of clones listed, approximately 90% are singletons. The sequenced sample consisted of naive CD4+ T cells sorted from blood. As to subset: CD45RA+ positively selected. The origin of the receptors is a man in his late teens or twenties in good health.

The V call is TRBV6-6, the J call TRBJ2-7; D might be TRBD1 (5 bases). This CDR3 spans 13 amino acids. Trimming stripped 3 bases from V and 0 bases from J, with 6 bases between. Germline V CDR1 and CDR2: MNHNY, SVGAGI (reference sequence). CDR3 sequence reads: CASSYDSSYEQYF. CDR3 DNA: TGTGCCAGCAGTTATGACAGCTCCTACGAGCAGTACTTC.

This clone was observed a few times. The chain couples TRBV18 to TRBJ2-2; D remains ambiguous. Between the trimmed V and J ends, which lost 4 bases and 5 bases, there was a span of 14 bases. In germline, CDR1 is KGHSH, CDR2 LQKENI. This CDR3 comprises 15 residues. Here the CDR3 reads CASSLPGQVTGELFF. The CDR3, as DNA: TGTGCCAGCTCACTTCCGGGCCAGGTTACCGGGGAGCTGTTTTTT.

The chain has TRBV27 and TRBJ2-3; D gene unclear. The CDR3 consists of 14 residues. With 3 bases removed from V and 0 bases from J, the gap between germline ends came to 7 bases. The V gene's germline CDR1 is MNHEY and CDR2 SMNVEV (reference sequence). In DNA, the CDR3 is TGTGCCAGCAGTTTTACCGATAGCACAGATACGCAGTATTTT. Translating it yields CASSFTDSTDTQYF.

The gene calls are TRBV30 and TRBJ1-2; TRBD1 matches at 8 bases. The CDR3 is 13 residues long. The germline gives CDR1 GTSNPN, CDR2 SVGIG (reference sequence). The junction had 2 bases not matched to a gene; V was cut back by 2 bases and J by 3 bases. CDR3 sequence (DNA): TGTGCCTGGAGTTCGACAGGGGACTATGGCTACACCTTC. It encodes CAWSSTGDYGYTF. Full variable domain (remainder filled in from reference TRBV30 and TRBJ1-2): SQTIHQWPATLVQPVGSPLSLECTVEGTSNPNLYWYRQAAGRGLQLLFYSVGIGQISSEVPQNLSASRPQDRQFILSSKKLLLSDSGFYLCAWSSTGDYGYTFGSGTRLTVV.

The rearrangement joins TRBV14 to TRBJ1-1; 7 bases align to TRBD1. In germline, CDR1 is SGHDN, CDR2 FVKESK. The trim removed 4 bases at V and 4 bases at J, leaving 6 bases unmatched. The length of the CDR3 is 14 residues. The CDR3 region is CASSPRQGGTEAFF. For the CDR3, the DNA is TGTGCCAGCAGCCCCCGACAGGGTGGCACTGAAGCTTTCTTT.

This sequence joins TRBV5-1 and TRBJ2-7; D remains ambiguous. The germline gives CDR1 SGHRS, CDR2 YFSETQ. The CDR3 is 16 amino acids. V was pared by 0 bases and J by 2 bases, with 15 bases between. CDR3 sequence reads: CASSLEYGLPTYEQYF. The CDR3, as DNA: TGCGCCAGCAGCTTGGAATATGGGCTACCCACCTACGAGCAGTACTTC.

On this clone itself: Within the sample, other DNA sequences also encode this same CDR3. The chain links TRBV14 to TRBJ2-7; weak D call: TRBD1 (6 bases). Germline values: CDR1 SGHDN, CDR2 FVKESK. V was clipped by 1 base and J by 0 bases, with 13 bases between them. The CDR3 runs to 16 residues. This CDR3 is CASSQVTGKSSYEQYF. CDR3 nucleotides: TGTGCCAGCAGCCAAGTTACAGGGAAGAGCTCCTACGAGCAGTACTTC.

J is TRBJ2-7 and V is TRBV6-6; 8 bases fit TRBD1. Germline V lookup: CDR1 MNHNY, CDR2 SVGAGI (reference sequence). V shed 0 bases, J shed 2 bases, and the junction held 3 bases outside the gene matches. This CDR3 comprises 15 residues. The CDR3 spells CASSYSQGGPYEQYF. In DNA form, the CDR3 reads TGTGCCAGCAGTTACTCACAGGGGGGCCCCTACGAGCAGTACTTC.